This TCR beta chain appears in the sequencing data of a study of T cell responses to AZD1222 COVID-19 vaccine. Regarding the study as a whole: Targets within unmutated variant regions were reportedly found for nearly half of spike-specific TCRs.

The assay was immunoSEQ multiplex PCR, and TCRdb's table has in-frame clones only and misses some. The sample has roughly 100,000 clones; roughly 91% are singletons. As concerns this clone: Its antigen is unidentified.

CDR1 and CDR2 from the germline V gene are DFQATT and SNEGSKA (reference sequence). The CDR3 totals 14 residues. The ends were cut back, 3 bases at V and 6 bases at J, with 12 bases in the middle. The sequencing here drew on peripheral blood, taken on day 0 of AZD1222 vaccination. The TCR originated in an adult in good health. This rearrangement joins TRBV20-1 to TRBJ1-6; perhaps TRBD1 as D (5 bases). The CDR3 bases are TGCAGTGCTAGTTGGCGGCAGGGTAATTCACCCCTCCACTTT. Translation gives CSASWRQGNSPLHF.